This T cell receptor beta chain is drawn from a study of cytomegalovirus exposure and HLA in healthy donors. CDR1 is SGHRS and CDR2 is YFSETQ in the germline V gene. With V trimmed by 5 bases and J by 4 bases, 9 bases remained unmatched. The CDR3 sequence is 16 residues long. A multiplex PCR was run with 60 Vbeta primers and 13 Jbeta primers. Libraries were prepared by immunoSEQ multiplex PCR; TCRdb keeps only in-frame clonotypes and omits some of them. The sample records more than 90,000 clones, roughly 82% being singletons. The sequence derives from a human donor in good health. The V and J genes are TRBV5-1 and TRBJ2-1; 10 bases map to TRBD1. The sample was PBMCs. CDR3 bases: TGCGCCAGCAGGTCAACTCCGGGACAGGGGTACAATGAGCAGTTCTTC. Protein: CASRSTPGQGYNEQFF. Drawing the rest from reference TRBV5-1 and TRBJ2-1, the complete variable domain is KAGVTQTPRYLIKTRGQQVTLSCSPISGHRSVSWYQQTPGQGLQFLFEYFSETQRNKGNFPGRFSGRQFSNSRSEMNVSTLELGDSALYLCASRSTPGQGYNEQFFGPGTRLTVL.